This entry lists 32 T cell receptor beta chains sequenced from one sample in a study of T cell responses to AZD1222 COVID-19 vaccine. Produced via immunoSEQ multiplex PCR; TCRdb's table is partial and in-frame only. The table includes more than 120,000 clones, roughly 92% detected once. The material sequenced was peripheral blood, taken 28 days after the second AZD1222 dose. Receptors originate from an adult who received the AZD1222 COVID-19 vaccine.

This rearrangement joins TRBV19 to TRBJ2-7; TRBD2 is a possible D gene (5 bases). Germline V gene data show CDR1 as LNHDA and CDR2 as SQIVND (reference sequence). The CDR3 runs to 15 residues. Trimming shortened V by 3 bases and J by 0 bases, and 12 bases separated the two germline ends. This CDR3 is CASSIAGGSSYEQYF. Written as DNA, the CDR3 is TGTGCCAGTAGTATCGCCGGTGGGAGCTCCTACGAGCAGTACTTC.

The chain employs TRBV2 and TRBJ1-2; D not resolved. CDR3 length equals 12 residues. Germline CDR1 is SNHLY and CDR2 is FYNNEI. Trimming removed 1 base from V and 4 bases from J, with 4 bases in between. CDR3 in amino acids: CASSEGAYGYTF. CDR3 DNA: TGTGCCAGCAGTGAAGGCGCCTATGGCTACACCTTC.

The CDR3 region is CASTLIGVNEKLFF. The DNA of the CDR3 is TGTGCCAGCACTCTCATAGGGGTAAATGAAAAACTGTTTTTT. The V gene is TRBV6-6, the J gene TRBJ1-4; weak D call: TRBD1 (5 bases). The germline V gene encodes CDR1 MNHNY and CDR2 SVGAGI (reference sequence). Trimming stripped 7 bases from V and 5 bases from J, with 14 bases between. This CDR3 has 14 amino acids.

J is TRBJ1-3 and V is TRBV6-5; the D is unclear. Trimming cost V 4 bases and J 2 bases, with 12 bases left between them. The germline gives CDR1 MNHEY, CDR2 SVGAGI. The CDR3 runs 15 residues. DNA of the CDR3: TGTGCCAGCAGTTCTCAGGAGGGCACTGGAAACACCATATATTTT. Translating gives CASSSQEGTGNTIYF.

This chain connects TRBV6-5 to TRBJ1-1, with D maybe TRBD1 (6 bases). The CDR3 length is 13 residues. Germline V gives CDR1 MNHEY, CDR2 SVGAGI. V gave up 5 bases and J gave up 7 bases, with 14 bases separating them. CDR3 nucleotides: TGTGCCAGCAGTAAAAGAGGACAGAGTGAAGCTTTCTTT. Translating gives CASSKRGQSEAFF.

The rearrangement uses TRBV4-1 and TRBJ2-2; D not resolved. V was clipped by 0 bases and J by 6 bases, with 5 bases between them. This CDR3 has 13 amino acids. Germline-derived CDR1 and CDR2 are MGHRA and YSYEKL. CDR3 nucleotide sequence: TGCGCCAGCAGCCAAGATCTCTCCGGGGAGCTGTTTTTT. It codes for CASSQDLSGELFF.

This clone was recorded only once. The rearrangement links TRBV29-1 to TRBJ1-1, with TRBD1 as a possible D gene (6 bases). V shed 4 bases and J shed 4 bases, with 7 bases lying between them. Germline CDR1 is SQVTM and CDR2 is ANQGSEA. The CDR3 runs 11 residues. CDR3 amino acids: CSVGQVTEAFF. The DNA of the CDR3 is TGCAGCGTTGGACAGGTCACTGAAGCTTTCTTT.

The chain is built from TRBV5-1 and TRBJ2-2, with 7 bases lining up with TRBD2. This CDR3 region has 15 residues. Unmatched junction bases numbered 6, after V lost 6 bases and J lost 1 base. The germline V gene has CDR1 SGHRS and CDR2 YFSETQ. CDR3 loop: CASMSQRGNTGELFF. The CDR3 nucleotides read TGCGCCAGCATGTCACAGCGGGGGAACACCGGGGAGCTGTTTTTT. The complete variable domain, with remaining parts taken from reference TRBV5-1 and TRBJ2-2, reads KAGVTQTPRYLIKTRGQQVTLSCSPISGHRSVSWYQQTPGQGLQFLFEYFSETQRNKGNFPGRFSGRQFSNSRSEMNVSTLELGDSALYLCASMSQRGNTGELFFGEGSRLTVL.

Points on this clone: Other DNA sequences in this specimen translate into the identical CDR3. This sequence joins TRBV3-1 (or the pseudogene TRBV3-2) and TRBJ2-3; TRBD1 agrees at 9 bases. This CDR3 contains 14 residues. Trimming cost V 1 base and J 4 bases; bases outside gene matches: 0. The germline V gene encodes CDR1 LGHDT and CDR2 YNNKEL (reference sequence). The CDR3 DNA reads TGTGCCAGCAGCCAAGGACAGGGGGCAGATACGCAGTATTTT. Its protein product is CASSQGQGADTQYF.

This rearrangement joins TRBV6-5 to TRBJ2-2, with TRBD2 as a possible D gene (6 bases). Germline CDR1 reads MNHEY; CDR2 reads SVGAGI. CDR3 length equals 15 residues. Trimming took off 7 bases at V and 0 bases at J, with 12 bases between the two ends. The CDR3 DNA sequence: TGTGCCAGCAAGCGGGCCGGTTCGAACACCGGGGAGCTGTTTTTT. Translation: CASKRAGSNTGELFF.

The chain combines TRBV10-3 with TRBJ1-6; 7 positions agree with TRBD1. V was clipped by 2 bases and J by 8 bases; unmatched bases: 3. This CDR3 is 14 amino acids long. The germline V gene encodes CDR1 ENHRY and CDR2 SYGVKD. The CDR3 is CAISETQGDSPLHF. The DNA of the CDR3 is TGTGCCATCAGTGAGACCCAGGGGGATTCACCCCTCCACTTT.

The chain links TRBV2 to TRBJ2-1; D unresolved. The V and J ends lost 6 bases and 8 bases respectively, with 8 bases between them. Germline assignment: CDR1 SNHLY and CDR2 FYNNEI. CDR3 size: 11 residues. The CDR3 protein is CASRGWDEQFF. The CDR3 coding sequence is TGTGCCAGCAGGGGGTGGGATGAGCAGTTCTTC.

The rearrangement uses TRBV11-2 and TRBJ2-1; weak D call: TRBD2 (6 bases). V was clipped by 4 bases and J by 2 bases, with 12 bases between them. There are 15 residues in the CDR3. CDR1 is SGHAT and CDR2 is FQNNGV in the germline V gene. The CDR3 DNA sequence: TGTGCCAGCAGCTGGGAGGTAGCTGCCTACAATGAGCAGTTCTTC. Its translation: CASSWEVAAYNEQFF.

The J gene is TRBJ1-6, the V gene TRBV5-6; no clear D gene. Germline-derived CDR1 and CDR2 are SGHDT and YYEEEE. The CDR3 length is 14 residues. Trimming left V 0 bases short and J 3 bases short, with 4 bases between. The CDR3 sequence: CASSLGHYNSPLHF. CDR3 bases: TGTGCCAGCAGCTTGGGACACTATAATTCACCCCTCCACTTT. Supplemented by reference TRBV5-6 and TRBJ1-6, the full variable domain reads DAGVTQSPTHLIKTRGQQVTLRCSPKSGHDTVSWYQQALGQGPQFIFQYYEEEERQRGNFPDRFSGHQFPNYSSELNVNALLLGDSALYLCASSLGHYNSPLHFGNGTRLTVT.

CDR3 coding DNA: TGTGCCAGCAGTTTAGGGGGGGAGAACACTGAAGCTTTCTTT. This gives the protein CASSLGGENTEAFF. The chain has TRBV27 and TRBJ1-1, with D perhaps TRBD1 (5 bases). The germline V gene encodes CDR1 MNHEY and CDR2 SMNVEV (reference sequence). V was pared by 2 bases and J by 1 base, with 8 bases between. This CDR3 comprises 14 residues.

V gene TRBV10-3 combines with J gene TRBJ2-1, with D perhaps being TRBD1 or TRBD2 (5 bases each). The CDR3 is 16 residues long. V was cut by 4 bases and J by 1 base, with 14 bases left in between. Germline V CDR1 and CDR2: ENHRY, SYGVKD. CDR3: CAISAARERSYNEQFF. CDR3 DNA sequence: TGTGCCATCAGTGCCGCCAGGGAGCGGTCCTACAATGAGCAGTTCTTC.

The chain uses TRBV19 and TRBJ2-5; weak D call: TRBD2 (5 bases). The germline V gene encodes CDR1 LNHDA and CDR2 SQIVND (reference sequence). V was pared by 2 bases and J by 3 bases, with 7 bases between. CDR3 size: 13 residues. The CDR3 loop reads CASSITGKETQYF. CDR3 DNA sequence: TGTGCCAGTAGTATAACCGGGAAAGAGACCCAGTACTTC.

This chain joins TRBV27 and TRBJ1-1, with D perhaps matching TRBD1 (5 bases). This CDR3 spans 14 amino acids. Germline loops: CDR1 MNHEY, CDR2 SMNVEV (reference sequence). The V gene lost 7 bases and the J gene lost 2 bases, with 14 bases spanning the gap. The CDR3 sequence: CASTPRGANTEAFF. The CDR3, as DNA: TGTGCCAGCACCCCTCGAGGGGCAAACACTGAAGCTTTCTTT.

V gene TRBV5-5 combines with J gene TRBJ1-4; the D is unclear. The V gene lost 6 bases and the J gene lost 5 bases, with 11 bases spanning the gap. Germline lookup yields CDR1 SGHKS and CDR2 YYEKEE (reference sequence). CDR3 size: 13 residues. The CDR3 sequence: CASTWTVNEKLFF. In DNA, the CDR3 is TGTGCCAGCACCTGGACGGTGAATGAAAAACTGTTTTTT. Full variable domain (outside the CDR3, taken from reference TRBV5-5 and TRBJ1-4): DAGVTQSPTHLIKTRGQQVTLRCSPISGHKSVSWYQQVLGQGPQFIFQYYEKEERGRGNFPDRFSARQFPNYSSELNVNALLLGDSALYLCASTWTVNEKLFFGSGTQLSVL.

V gene TRBV2 combines with J gene TRBJ2-3, with D tentatively TRBD1 or TRBD2 (6 bases each). V dropped 3 bases and J dropped 0 bases, with 13 bases sitting between them. The CDR3 is 16 amino acids. CDR1 and CDR2 (germline): SNHLY, FYNNEI. DNA of the CDR3: TGTGCCAGCAGTGACCCGGGGGCTTCTAGCACAGATACGCAGTATTTT. As protein: CASSDPGASSTDTQYF.

This clone was seen a handful of times. CDR3 nucleotides: TGTGCCAGCGGTTACAGGGAGTTTAACCATAATTCACCCCTCCACTTT. This codes for CASGYREFNHNSPLHF. This chain connects TRBV6-4 to TRBJ1-6; weak D call: TRBD1 (6 bases). CDR1 is MRHNA and CDR2 is SNTAGT in the germline V gene. V was shortened by 8 bases and J by 5 bases, with 19 bases between the two germline ends. There are 16 residues in the CDR3.

The chain has TRBV6-5 and TRBJ1-2; TRBD1 agrees at 7 bases. With 2 bases clipped from V and 9 bases from J, the junction kept 6 bases outside the gene matches. This CDR3 is built from 13 residues. CDR1 and CDR2 (germline): MNHEY, SVGAGI. CDR3 DNA: TGTGCCAGCAGTTACGGAGGGGGCGGGAGCTACACCTTC. Protein: CASSYGGGGSYTF.

CDR3 region: CASSRQRDRGGTEAFF. The CDR3 bases are TGTGCCAGCAGCCGCCAACGGGACAGGGGAGGAACTGAAGCTTTCTTT. The genes are TRBV3-1 (or the pseudogene TRBV3-2) and TRBJ1-1, with TRBD1 identical over 10 bases. Germline V gene sequence: CDR1 LGHDT, CDR2 YNNKEL (reference sequence). The CDR3 consists of 16 residues. Trimming at V came to 4 bases and at J to 5 bases, leaving 10 bases not matched to a gene.

This chain joins TRBV18 and TRBJ1-5, with D maybe TRBD1 (6 bases). This CDR3 comprises 14 residues. V lost 6 bases and J 7 bases, leaving 16 bases between the germline ends. The V gene's germline CDR1 is KGHSH and CDR2 LQKENI. This CDR3 is CASSQQGVDQPQHF. Written as DNA, the CDR3 is TGTGCCAGCTCGCAACAGGGAGTGGACCAGCCCCAGCATTTT. Based on the CDR3 plus reference TRBV18 and TRBJ1-5, the full variable domain is NAGVMQNPRHLVRRRGQEARLRCSPMKGHSHVYWYRQLPEEGLKFMVYLQKENIIDESGMPKERFSAEFPKEGPSILRIQQVVRGDSAAYFCASSQQGVDQPQHFGDGTRLSIL.

V gene TRBV7-2 combines with J gene TRBJ1-3; 8 nucleotides line up with TRBD1. Germline CDR1 reads SGHTA; CDR2 reads FQGNSA. J was trimmed by 2 bases and V by 5 bases; bases with no gene match: 11. The CDR3 is 17 residues long. The DNA of the CDR3 is TGTGCCAGCAGCCAGTGGGGAGGACAGGGACCTGGAAACACCATATATTTT. Encoded protein: CASSQWGGQGPGNTIYF.

CDR3 DNA: TGTGCCTGGAGTGACAGGGGAGGATTGCCCCAGCATTTT. Its translation: CAWSDRGGLPQHF. The chain uses TRBV30 and TRBJ1-5; 7 nucleotides line up with TRBD1. J gave up 9 bases and V 1 base, and 6 bases lay outside the gene matches. CDR3 length: 13 residues. The germline CDR1 and CDR2 sequences are GTSNPN and SVGIG (reference sequence).

The count of this clone is one. The V gene is TRBV9, the J gene TRBJ2-3; D remains ambiguous. CDR3 length: 14 residues. From germline, CDR1 is SGDLS and CDR2 YYNGEE. V was cut by 0 bases and J by 0 bases, with 5 bases left in between. The CDR3 DNA is TGTGCCAGCAGCGTAGCTTGGAGCACAGATACGCAGTATTTT. Amino acid sequence: CASSVAWSTDTQYF.

The genes are TRBV19 and TRBJ1-2; D perhaps matches TRBD1 (5 bases). The CDR3 consists of 16 residues. Trimming took off 3 bases at V and 7 bases at J, with 21 bases between the two ends. Germline V gene lookup returns CDR1 LNHDA and CDR2 SQIVND (reference sequence). The CDR3 DNA reads as TGTGCCAGTAGTATGGGCTGGCAGGGTGAAATTTTTGGCTACACCTTC. It is translated as CASSMGWQGEIFGYTF.

This clone is medium-sized by share. The gene calls are TRBV23-1 and TRBJ1-1; 7 bases align to TRBD1. TRBV23-1 is assigned to the ORF class and has an uncertain function. V was clipped by 11 bases and J by 1 base; unmatched bases: 7. CDR3 size: 13 residues. In DNA, the CDR3 is TGCGCCCCTACGACAGGGTCGAACACTGAAGCTTTCTTT. It codes for CAPTTGSNTEAFF.

This chain links TRBV27 with TRBJ1-1; the D is unclear. Germline CDR1 is MNHEY and CDR2 is SMNVEV (reference sequence). The CDR3 spans 13 residues. V was shortened by 0 bases and J by 8 bases, with 10 bases between the two germline ends. CDR3 in amino acids: CASSLSVATEAFF. In DNA, the CDR3 is TGTGCCAGCAGTTTATCGGTCGCGACAGAAGCTTTCTTT.

The V and J genes are TRBV18 and TRBJ1-1; D is undetermined. CDR3 size: 12 residues. V gave up 3 bases and J gave up 6 bases, with 8 bases separating them. Germline V gene data show CDR1 as KGHSH and CDR2 as LQKENI. The CDR3 DNA is TGTGCCAGCTCACCCGACATCGCTGAAGCTTTCTTT. It is translated as CASSPDIAEAFF.

The CDR3 DNA reads TGTGCCAGCACCCTGAGGGGGGTGCGTCAGCCCCAGCATTTT. Encoded protein: CASTLRGVRQPQHF. The chain employs TRBV28 and TRBJ1-5; perhaps TRBD1 as D (6 bases). The CDR3 sequence is 14 residues long. V was shortened by 7 bases and J by 6 bases, with 16 bases between the two germline ends. Germline V CDR1 and CDR2: MDHEN, SYDVKM.